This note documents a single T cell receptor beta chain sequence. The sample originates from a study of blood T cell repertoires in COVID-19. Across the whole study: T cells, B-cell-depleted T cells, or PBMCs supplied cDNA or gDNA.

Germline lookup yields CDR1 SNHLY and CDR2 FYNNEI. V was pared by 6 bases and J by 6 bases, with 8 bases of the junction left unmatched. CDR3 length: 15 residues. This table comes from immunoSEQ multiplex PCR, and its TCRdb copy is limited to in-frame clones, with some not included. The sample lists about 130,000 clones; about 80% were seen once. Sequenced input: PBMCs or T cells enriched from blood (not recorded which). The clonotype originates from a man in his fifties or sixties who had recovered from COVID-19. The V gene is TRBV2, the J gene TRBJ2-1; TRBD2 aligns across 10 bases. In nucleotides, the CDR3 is TGTGCCAGCAGGGGGCAGCGGGGGGGCCCCAATGAGCAGTTCTTC. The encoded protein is CASRGQRGGPNEQFF. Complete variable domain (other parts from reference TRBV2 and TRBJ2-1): EPEVTQTPSHQVTQMGQEVILRCVPISNHLYFYWYRQILGQKVEFLVSFYNNEISEKSEIFDDQFSVERPDGSNFTLKIRSTKLEDSAMYFCASRGQRGGPNEQFFGPGTRLTVL.